Described below is a single T cell receptor beta chain sequence and its context. The data were obtained in a study of T cells in Graves' hyperthyroidism and ophthalmopathy. Template material for amplifying TCR beta CDR3 regions consisted of RNA transcripts. HTBI primers drove first-round RT-PCR of the TCR CDR3. TCRdb fed the multiplex PCR reads into MiXCR, producing one record per CDR3 protein. The sample consists of 470,000 or so distinct CDR3 sequences, less than 25% of them appearing once. The germline V gene has CDR1 GTSNPN and CDR2 SVGIG (reference sequence). The V segment lost 2 bases and the J segment 4 bases; nucleotides outside the gene matches: 5. This CDR3 is built from 14 residues.

Sequenced sample: blood. The genes are TRBV30 and TRBJ1-5; 7 nucleotides agree with TRBD1. The receptor's source is a man aged 18 to 35 with Graves' hyperthyroidism. The CDR3 here is CAWSTDRENQPQHF. The CDR3 DNA follows: TGTGCCTGGAGTACCGACAGGGAGAATCAGCCCCAGCATTTT.